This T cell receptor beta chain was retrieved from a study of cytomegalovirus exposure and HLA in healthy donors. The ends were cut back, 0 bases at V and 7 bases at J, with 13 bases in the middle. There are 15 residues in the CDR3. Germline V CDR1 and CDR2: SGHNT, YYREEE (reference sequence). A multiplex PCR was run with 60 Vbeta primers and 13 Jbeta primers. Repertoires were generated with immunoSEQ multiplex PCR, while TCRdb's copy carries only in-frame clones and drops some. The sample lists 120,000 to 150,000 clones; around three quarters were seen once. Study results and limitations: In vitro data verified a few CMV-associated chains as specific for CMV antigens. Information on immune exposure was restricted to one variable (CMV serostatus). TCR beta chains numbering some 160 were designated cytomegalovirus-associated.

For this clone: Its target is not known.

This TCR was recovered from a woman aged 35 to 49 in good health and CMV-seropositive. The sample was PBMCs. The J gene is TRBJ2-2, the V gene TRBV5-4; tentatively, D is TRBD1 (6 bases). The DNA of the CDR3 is TGTGCCAGCAGCTTGGACAGGGAAATGTACGGGGAGCTGTTTTTT. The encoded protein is CASSLDREMYGELFF.